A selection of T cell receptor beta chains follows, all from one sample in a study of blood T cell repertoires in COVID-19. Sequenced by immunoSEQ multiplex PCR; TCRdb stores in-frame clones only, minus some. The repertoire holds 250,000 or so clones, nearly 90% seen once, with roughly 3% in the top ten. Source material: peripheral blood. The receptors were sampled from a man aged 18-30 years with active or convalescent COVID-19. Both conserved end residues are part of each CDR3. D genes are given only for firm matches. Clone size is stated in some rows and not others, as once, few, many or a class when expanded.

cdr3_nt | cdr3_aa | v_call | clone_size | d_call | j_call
TGCGCCAGCAGCAACCGGGACAGGGCCTATAATTCACCCCTCCACTTT | CASSNRDRAYNSPLHF | TRBV5-1 | - | TRBD1 | TRBJ1-6
TGTGCCAGCTCGAGGGGACACGAGAACACTGAAGCTTTCTTT | CASSRGHENTEAFF | TRBV18 | - | - | TRBJ1-1
TGTGCCAGCAGTTTTAGACTGAGCTATGGCTACACCTTC | CASSFRLSYGYTF | TRBV27 | - | - | TRBJ1-2
TGTGCCAGCAGTGGAACTACACGACCCTCCACAGATACGCAGTATTTT | CASSGTTRPSTDTQYF | TRBV6-1 | - | - | TRBJ2-3
TGTGCCAGTAGTACCAGGACAGGGGGCTCTGGAAACACCATATATTTT | CASSTRTGGSGNTIYF | TRBV19 | - | TRBD1 | TRBJ1-3
TGTGCCAGCAGCTTGGGCCCAGGAAGCACAGATACGCAGTATTTT | CASSLGPGSTDTQYF | TRBV5-6 | - | - | TRBJ2-3
TGTGCCAGCAGCTCCACCGAGTTCGTCGAGACCCAGTACTTC | CASSSTEFVETQYF | TRBV7-9 | - | - | TRBJ2-5
TGTGCCAGCAGTTACACACGTATGAACACTGAAGCTTTCTTT | CASSYTRMNTEAFF | TRBV6-5 | once | - | TRBJ1-1
TGTGCCAGCAGTGGACAGGGGACTAGCGGGACCAATCATCGAGCCCAGTACTTC | CASSGQGTSGTNHRAQYF | TRBV6-1 | - | TRBD2 | TRBJ2-5
TGTGCCAGCAAGACAGCGGGGGGGCAGGTCGAGCAGTACTTC | CASKTAGGQVEQYF | TRBV7-2 | - | TRBD2 | TRBJ2-7
TGTGCCAGCAGTAAGGTACGGGGGGACGAGCATGGCTACACCTTC | CASSKVRGDEHGYTF | TRBV27 | - | - | TRBJ1-2
TGTGCCAGTAGTATAGATCACCCCAGAATCGGCAATCAGCCCCAGCATTTT | CASSIDHPRIGNQPQHF | TRBV19 | - | - | TRBJ1-5
TGCGCCAGCAGCCGAGGGGGACCGTACACTGAAGCTTTCTTT | CASSRGGPYTEAFF | TRBV4-1 | - | - | TRBJ1-1
TGTGCCAGTAGTAGGAGCGTGAGCTCCTACAATGAGCAGTTCTTC | CASSRSVSSYNEQFF | TRBV19 | - | - | TRBJ2-1
TGTGCCAGCCGCCCGACAGGATTGAACACTGAAGCTTTCTTT | CASRPTGLNTEAFF | TRBV11-2 | - | - | TRBJ1-1
TGTGCCAGCAGTTATACCTTGACAGGGGGCGTTGCTGGCTGGTTT | CASSYTLTGGVAGWF | TRBV28 | once | TRBD1 | TRBJ1-1
TGTGCCAGTAGCTTCACGGGCGGGGGATACACTGAAGCTTTCTTT | CASSFTGGGYTEAFF | TRBV19 | once | - | TRBJ1-1
TGTGCCACCAGTGATTCCTCAGGACAGGGGATAGGGGAGACCCAGTACTTC | CATSDSSGQGIGETQYF | TRBV24-1 | - | TRBD1 | TRBJ2-5
TGTGCCAGCACCGACGGACTGTACAATGAGCAGTTCTTC | CASTDGLYNEQFF | TRBV6-5 | - | - | TRBJ2-1
TGTGCCAGCAGCTCGCCAACAGGGGGGCTGGGGACCCAGTACTTC | CASSSPTGGLGTQYF | TRBV11-2 | - | TRBD1 | TRBJ2-5
TGCGCCAGCAGTGAGTCGGCTAGCGGGGGGCAAGAGACCCAGTACTTC | CASSESASGGQETQYF | TRBV10-1 | - | TRBD2 | TRBJ2-5
TGCGCCAGCAGCCTGGGGGCGGCCTACGAGCAGTACTTC | CASSLGAAYEQYF | TRBV4-3 | - | - | TRBJ2-7
TGTGCCAGTAGTACCATAAGTAACAGGTCACCCTATACGGCTTTCTTT | CASSTISNRSPYTAFF | TRBV19 | - | - | TRBJ1-1
TGTGCCAGCACCGCGACAGGGTTTCAAAACACTGAAGCTTTCTTT | CASTATGFQNTEAFF | TRBV6-6 | - | TRBD1 | TRBJ1-1
TGTGCCAGCAGCCTCACAGGGGCAGGGGAGCTCGGGGAGCTGTTTTTT | CASSLTGAGELGELFF | TRBV3-1/TRBV3-2 | - | TRBD1 | TRBJ2-2
TGTGCCAGCAGCCCCCCAGGGGCCTCTGGAAACACCATATATTTT | CASSPPGASGNTIYF | TRBV11-2 | - | - | TRBJ1-3
TGCGCCAGCAGCCAAGGGCCAAGCTCTGGAAACACCATATATTTT | CASSQGPSSGNTIYF | TRBV4-3 | - | - | TRBJ1-3
TGCGCCAGCAGCGGGGGGGATAGCTCTGGAAACACCATATATTTT | CASSGGDSSGNTIYF | TRBV5-1 | - | - | TRBJ1-3
TGTGCCAGCAGTGACCGGGACAGGCCAGATACGCAGTATTTT | CASSDRDRPDTQYF | TRBV2 | - | TRBD1 | TRBJ2-3
TGCGCCAGCAGCCAAGTTAGGAACACTGAAGCTTTCTTT | CASSQVRNTEAFF | TRBV4-3 | - | - | TRBJ1-1
TGTGCCAGCAGTTTAGGGGCGGGAGGCGGTTACGAGCAGTACTTC | CASSLGAGGGYEQYF | TRBV28 | - | TRBD2 | TRBJ2-7
TGTGCCAGCAGTTACGATGCTAGCGGCTACGAGCAGTACTTC | CASSYDASGYEQYF | TRBV6-6 | - | TRBD2 | TRBJ2-7
TGTGCCAGATCCACCGGGACAGGGGGCAATGAGCAGTTCTTC | CARSTGTGGNEQFF | TRBV2 | - | TRBD1 | TRBJ2-1
TGTGCCAGCAGCGCCGGACTTACAGCTGTTGCCTATGGCTACACCTTC | CASSAGLTAVAYGYTF | TRBV9 | - | - | TRBJ1-2
TGTGCCAGCAGTACTAGACTGAGTGCCAATCAGCCCCAGCATTTT | CASSTRLSANQPQHF | TRBV6-2/TRBV6-3 | - | - | TRBJ1-5
TGTGCCAGTAGTACTCTTCTTAGCGGGAGGGCCGGAAATGAGCAGTTCTTC | CASSTLLSGRAGNEQFF | TRBV19 | - | TRBD2 | TRBJ2-1
TGCAGCGTCCAGGACGGGAACAATCAGCCCCAGCATTTT | CSVQDGNNQPQHF | TRBV29-1 | few | - | TRBJ1-5
TGTGCCAGTTCGGGAAGCTCTGGAAACACCATATATTTT | CASSGSSGNTIYF | TRBV3-1/TRBV3-2 | - | - | TRBJ1-3
TGCGCCAGCAGCCAAGAGACCAGCGGGGACTACGAGCAGTACTTC | CASSQETSGDYEQYF | TRBV4-1 | medium-sized | TRBD2 | TRBJ2-7
TGTGCCAGCAGCGTAGCTGTGGGGGGGTACGAGCAGTACTTC | CASSVAVGGYEQYF | TRBV9 | - | TRBD2 | TRBJ2-7
TGTGCCAGCAGCCCGAGGGCAGGGGTCGGTCGTATGGGGTCGGGCATTCCGAACACCGGGGAGCTGTTTTTT | CASSPRAGVGRMGSGIPNTGELFF | TRBV12-1 | - | - | TRBJ2-2
TGTGCCAGCAGTTATAGGACAGGGCGACGGAATGAGCAGTTCTTC | CASSYRTGRRNEQFF | TRBV6-2/TRBV6-3 | - | TRBD1 | TRBJ2-1
TGTGCCAGCAGTTCCTCCAGGGGGCAGGTCACTGAAGCTTTCTTT | CASSSSRGQVTEAFF | TRBV28 | - | TRBD1 | TRBJ1-1
TGTGCCAGCAGCGCAGGGTATTCCTATGGCTACACCTTC | CASSAGYSYGYTF | TRBV9 | - | - | TRBJ1-2
TGTGCCAGCAGCGTCCTTTGGGGACTTGGCTACACCTTC | CASSVLWGLGYTF | TRBV9 | once | - | TRBJ1-2
TGTGCCAGCAGCTTAACGGCACAGACCGAGCAGTACTTC | CASSLTAQTEQYF | TRBV7-8 | once | - | TRBJ2-7
TGTGCCAGTAGTATAGGAAGGCCAGGGTACATGAACACTGAAGCTTTCTTT | CASSIGRPGYMNTEAFF | TRBV19 | - | - | TRBJ1-1
TGTGCCAGTAGCACCGAACAGGGGCGTGGGTACGAGCAGTACTTC | CASSTEQGRGYEQYF | TRBV19 | - | TRBD1 | TRBJ2-7
TGTGCCACCAGTGATTCATTAGCGGGGGCTAGCACAGATACGCAGTATTTT | CATSDSLAGASTDTQYF | TRBV24-1 | - | TRBD2 | TRBJ2-3
TGTGCCAGCAGTTTTACAGGGAGTGGCTACACCTTC | CASSFTGSGYTF | TRBV12-3/TRBV12-4 | once | - | TRBJ1-2
TGTGCCACCAACCACGCAGGGACTAGCGGGACCGATAAGGAGAATGAGCAGTTCTTC | CATNHAGTSGTDKENEQFF | TRBV15 | - | TRBD2 | TRBJ2-1
TGTGCCAGCAGTCCGGGGACAGGGGGCTCTGGGGCCAACGTCCTGACTTTC | CASSPGTGGSGANVLTF | TRBV28 | - | TRBD1 | TRBJ2-6
TGTGCCAGTAGTAAAGGACAGGGGGAAATGAACACTGAAGCTTTCTTT | CASSKGQGEMNTEAFF | TRBV19 | once | TRBD1 | TRBJ1-1
TGTGCTAGTGGTTTGGCATATTACAGGTCAGGGCCCATCCCTCCCGTGAACACTGAAGCTTTCTTT | CASGLAYYRSGPIPPVNTEAFF | TRBV12-5 | - | - | TRBJ1-1
TGTGCCAGCAGCTTAGGCGGGCGGCTGTACTATGGCTACACCTTC | CASSLGGRLYYGYTF | TRBV7-2 | - | - | TRBJ1-2
TGCGCCAGCAGCTTCGTAGCGGTAAACACCGGGGAGCTGTTTTTT | CASSFVAVNTGELFF | TRBV5-1 | few | - | TRBJ2-2
TGTGCCAGTAGTCGCCCGACTAGCGGGGTGGAGACCCAGTACTTC | CASSRPTSGVETQYF | TRBV19 | - | TRBD2 | TRBJ2-5
TGTGCCAGCAGCCGGGGGTACGAGCAGTACTTC | CASSRGYEQYF | TRBV28 | - | - | TRBJ2-7
TGTGCCAGCAGCGGTTCTACCAAAAACATTCAGTACTTC | CASSGSTKNIQYF | TRBV9 | - | - | TRBJ2-4